This T cell receptor beta chain came from a study of read filtering for tumor transcriptome and immune sequencing. Study as a whole: Patients were about 18 male and about 15 female, mean age 65.9 years, range about 47 to 85. TCR-mapped reads were about 3.5 to 11 million with IR-seq versus roughly 75 to 1,400 with RNA-seq.

As to this clonotype: What it recognizes is unknown. Germline is not matched at one junction end, which may reflect a read error.

The V gene's germline CDR1 is SGHDT and CDR2 YYEEEE. The CDR3 is made up of 12 amino acids. This library used 300 to 450 ng RNA and molecular barcoded adaptors spanning alpha/delta and beta/gamma chains. Each CDR3 protein gets one entry after TCRdb re-called the reads with MiXCR. This sample has approximately 150,000 distinct CDR3 sequences, with around 13% found just once. Study-wide results and limits: This fraction held mixed bone marrow immune cells after CD138-negative sorting.

The chain couples TRBV5-6 to TRBJ2-3; the D is unclear. The specimen was a population of CD138-negative cells sorted from bone marrow. The receptor was derived from a donor aged 40 or older with multiple myeloma. CDR3 DNA sequence: TGTGCCAGCAGCGCGGTGGCAGATACGCAGTATTTC. This codes for CASSAVADTQYF.